Sequencing of this TCR beta chain was carried out in a study of T cells after yellow fever vaccination. Study as a whole: Fractions of low cell number were prepared using SMART-Seq v4 Ultra Low Input.

Study-level findings and limits: Bulk-population clonotypes that are abundant could appear as contaminants in FACS-sorted repertoires. Only a minor proportion of clonotypes was detected across both CD4 and CD8 compartments. Primary-vaccination clones mostly resurfaced post-booster (nearly 97% CD4, around 88% CD8).

This clonotype came up once. Its antigen is currently unknown. TCRdb passed the 5' RACE reads through MiXCR, listing each CDR3 protein once. The sample holds approximately 510,000 distinct CDR3 sequences, 21% seen once. V dropped 3 bases and J dropped 8 bases, with 12 bases sitting between them. This CDR3 has 13 amino acids. The V gene's germline CDR1 is SGHTA and CDR2 FQGTGA. The receptor's source is a young man who received the YFV17D yellow fever vaccine. The specimen comprised PBMCs, sampled about 21 days after the first yellow fever vaccination. The J gene is TRBJ2-3, the V gene TRBV7-3; perhaps D is TRBD1 or TRBD2 (5 bases each). The CDR3 spells CASSFRDATTQYF. CDR3 nucleotides: TGTGCCAGCAGCTTCCGGGACGCCACTACGCAGTATTTT.